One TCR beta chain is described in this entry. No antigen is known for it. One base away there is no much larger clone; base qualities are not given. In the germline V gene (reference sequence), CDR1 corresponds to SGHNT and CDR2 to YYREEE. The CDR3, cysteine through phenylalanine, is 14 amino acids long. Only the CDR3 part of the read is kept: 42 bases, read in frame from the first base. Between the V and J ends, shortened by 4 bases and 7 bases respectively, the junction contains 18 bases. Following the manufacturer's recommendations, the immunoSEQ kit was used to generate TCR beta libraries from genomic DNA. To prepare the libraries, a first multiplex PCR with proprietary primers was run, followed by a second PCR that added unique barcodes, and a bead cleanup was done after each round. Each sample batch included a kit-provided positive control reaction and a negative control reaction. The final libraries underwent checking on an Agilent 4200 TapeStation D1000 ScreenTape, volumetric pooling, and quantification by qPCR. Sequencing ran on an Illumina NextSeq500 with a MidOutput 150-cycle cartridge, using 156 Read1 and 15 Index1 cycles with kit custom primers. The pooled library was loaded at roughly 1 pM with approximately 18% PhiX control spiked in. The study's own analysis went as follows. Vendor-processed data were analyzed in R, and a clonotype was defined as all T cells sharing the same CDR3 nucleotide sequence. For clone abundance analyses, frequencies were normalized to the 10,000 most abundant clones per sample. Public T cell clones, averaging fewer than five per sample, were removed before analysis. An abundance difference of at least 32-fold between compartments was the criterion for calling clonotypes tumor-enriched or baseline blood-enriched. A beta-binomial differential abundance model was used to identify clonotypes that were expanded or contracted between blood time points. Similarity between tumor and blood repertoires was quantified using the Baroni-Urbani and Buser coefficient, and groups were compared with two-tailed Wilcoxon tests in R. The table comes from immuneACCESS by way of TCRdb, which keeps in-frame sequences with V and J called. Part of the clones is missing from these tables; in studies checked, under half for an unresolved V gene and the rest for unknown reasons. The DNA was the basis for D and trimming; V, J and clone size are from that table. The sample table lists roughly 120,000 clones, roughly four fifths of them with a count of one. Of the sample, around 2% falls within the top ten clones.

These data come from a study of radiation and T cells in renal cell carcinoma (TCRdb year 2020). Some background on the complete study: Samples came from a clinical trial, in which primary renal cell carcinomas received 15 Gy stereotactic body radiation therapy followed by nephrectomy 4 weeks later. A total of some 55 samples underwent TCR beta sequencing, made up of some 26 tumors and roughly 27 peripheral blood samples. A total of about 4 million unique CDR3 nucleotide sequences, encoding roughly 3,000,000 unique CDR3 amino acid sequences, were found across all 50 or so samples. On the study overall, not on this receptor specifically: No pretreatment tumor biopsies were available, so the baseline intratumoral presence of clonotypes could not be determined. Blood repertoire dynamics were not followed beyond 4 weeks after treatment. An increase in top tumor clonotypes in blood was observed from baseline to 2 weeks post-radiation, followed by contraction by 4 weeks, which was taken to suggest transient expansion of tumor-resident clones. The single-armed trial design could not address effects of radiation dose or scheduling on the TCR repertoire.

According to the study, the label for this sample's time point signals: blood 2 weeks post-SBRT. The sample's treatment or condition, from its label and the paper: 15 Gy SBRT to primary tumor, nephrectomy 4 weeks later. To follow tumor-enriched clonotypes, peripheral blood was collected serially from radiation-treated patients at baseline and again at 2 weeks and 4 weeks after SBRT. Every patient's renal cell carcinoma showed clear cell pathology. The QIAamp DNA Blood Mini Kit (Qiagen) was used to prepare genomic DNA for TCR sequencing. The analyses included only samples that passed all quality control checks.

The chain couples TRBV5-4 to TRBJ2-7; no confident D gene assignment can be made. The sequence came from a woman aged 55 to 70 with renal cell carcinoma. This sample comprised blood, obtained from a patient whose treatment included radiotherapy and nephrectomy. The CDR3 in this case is CASSVAGIMGEQYF. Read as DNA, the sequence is TGTGCCAGCAGCGTGGCTGGGATTATGGGAGAGCAGTACTTC.